A selection of T cell receptor beta chains follows, all from one sample in a study of identifying expanded T cells in peripheral blood. Sequenced by immunoSEQ multiplex PCR; TCRdb stores in-frame clones only, minus some. The table includes under 95,000 clones, around 89% detected once. The specimen was blood. These receptors were obtained from a person aged 18-70 years in good health. The CDR3 runs from the conserved cysteine through the conserved F or W.

v_call: TRBV7-3; j_call: TRBJ2-3; cdr3_aa: CASSLIMEKREALDTQYF
v_call: TRBV7-3; j_call: TRBJ2-7; cdr3_aa: CASSLALGGPSYEQYF
v_call: TRBV11-3; j_call: TRBJ2-3; cdr3_aa: CASSKTGTGGTDTQYF
v_call: TRBV10-3; j_call: TRBJ2-1; cdr3_aa: CAISEWGPEAFNEQFF
v_call: TRBV28; j_call: TRBJ2-3; cdr3_aa: CASSLEDRSTDTQYF
v_call: TRBV9; j_call: NA; cdr3_aa: CASSGGDSNQPQYF
v_call: TRBV9; j_call: TRBJ1-1; cdr3_aa: CASAQGQVNTEAFF
v_call: TRBV11-2; j_call: TRBJ1-6; cdr3_aa: CASSSPIDDRGAGSPLHF
v_call: TRBV2; j_call: TRBJ2-7; cdr3_aa: CASSGRLTYEQYF
v_call: TRBV9; j_call: TRBJ1-2; cdr3_aa: CASSVSGRGYTF
v_call: TRBV6-6; j_call: TRBJ1-5; cdr3_aa: CASRLDSFSNQPQHF
v_call: TRBV19; j_call: TRBJ1-4; cdr3_aa: CASSSGTGGVEKLFF
v_call: TRBV4-3; j_call: TRBJ1-2; cdr3_aa: CASSQAANPTGGYTF
v_call: TRBV2; j_call: TRBJ1-3; cdr3_aa: CASSGLVRQSGNTIYF
v_call: TRBV28; j_call: TRBJ2-3; cdr3_aa: CASSFRRGTDTQYF
v_call: TRBV7-9; j_call: TRBJ2-1; cdr3_aa: CASRRDLEYNEQFF
v_call: TRBV19; j_call: TRBJ1-2; cdr3_aa: CASSIPAGSGLGGYTF
v_call: TRBV7-2; j_call: TRBJ2-7; cdr3_aa: CASSLVGGGRQYF
v_call: TRBV28; j_call: TRBJ2-7; cdr3_aa: CASSLVTRSSYEQYF
v_call: TRBV6-5; j_call: TRBJ2-5; cdr3_aa: CASSPRTRVETQYF
v_call: TRBV19; j_call: TRBJ1-2; cdr3_aa: CASSIQSNYGYTF
v_call: TRBV7-8; j_call: TRBJ2-5; cdr3_aa: CASSLTSGGETQYF
v_call: TRBV9; j_call: TRBJ2-1; cdr3_aa: CASSVSSGTRYSEQFF
v_call: TRBV21-1; j_call: TRBJ2-5; cdr3_aa: CASSKLREGQETQYF
v_call: TRBV19; j_call: TRBJ1-2; cdr3_aa: CASSTGQDNYGYTF
v_call: TRBV5-8; j_call: TRBJ1-4; cdr3_aa: CASSFVKGVDEKLFF
v_call: TRBV29-1; j_call: TRBJ1-2; cdr3_aa: CSVEVPDGDYGYTF
v_call: TRBV21-1; j_call: TRBJ1-2; cdr3_aa: CARMIIYGYTF
v_call: TRBV7-9; j_call: TRBJ1-2; cdr3_aa: CASSPRDNPNYGYTF
v_call: TRBV18; j_call: TRBJ2-7; cdr3_aa: CASSIGGRSDEQYF
v_call: TRBV19; j_call: TRBJ2-7; cdr3_aa: CASGLKSSYEQYF
v_call: TRBV28; j_call: TRBJ2-7; cdr3_aa: CASRGGSYYEQYF
v_call: TRBV5-4; j_call: TRBJ2-7; cdr3_aa: CASSLDVAGAYEQYF
v_call: TRBV28; j_call: TRBJ1-3; cdr3_aa: CASGEGGLSGNTIYF
v_call: TRBV5-1; j_call: TRBJ2-3; cdr3_aa: CASSETGAWTDTQYF
v_call: TRBV11-2; j_call: TRBJ2-2; cdr3_aa: CASSLEGLAGGGELFF
v_call: TRBV14; j_call: TRBJ2-2; cdr3_aa: CASSQLGTSGTGELFF
v_call: TRBV7-2; j_call: TRBJ1-1; cdr3_aa: CASSLGVGYTEAFF
v_call: TRBV6-4; j_call: TRBJ2-1; cdr3_aa: CASSDFSESSYNEQFF
v_call: TRBV18; j_call: TRBJ1-4; cdr3_aa: CASSDSGEGEKLFF
v_call: TRBV19; j_call: TRBJ1-2; cdr3_aa: CASSIVGYGYTF
v_call: TRBV18; j_call: TRBJ2-2; cdr3_aa: CASSPSGTPSTGELFF
v_call: TRBV2; j_call: TRBJ1-4; cdr3_aa: CASSLIGSVSEKLFF
v_call: TRBV7-2; j_call: TRBJ2-1; cdr3_aa: CASSLDRRNEQFF
v_call: TRBV27; j_call: TRBJ1-2; cdr3_aa: CASRTRQVPNYGYTF
v_call: TRBV5-1; j_call: TRBJ2-3; cdr3_aa: CASSLTSGMGSGTDTQYF
v_call: TRBV7-2; j_call: TRBJ2-2; cdr3_aa: CASSLGVGGELFF
v_call: TRBV7-9; j_call: TRBJ1-4; cdr3_aa: CASSLDGGTNEKLFF
v_call: TRBV4-3; j_call: TRBJ2-1; cdr3_aa: CASRSSYNEQFF